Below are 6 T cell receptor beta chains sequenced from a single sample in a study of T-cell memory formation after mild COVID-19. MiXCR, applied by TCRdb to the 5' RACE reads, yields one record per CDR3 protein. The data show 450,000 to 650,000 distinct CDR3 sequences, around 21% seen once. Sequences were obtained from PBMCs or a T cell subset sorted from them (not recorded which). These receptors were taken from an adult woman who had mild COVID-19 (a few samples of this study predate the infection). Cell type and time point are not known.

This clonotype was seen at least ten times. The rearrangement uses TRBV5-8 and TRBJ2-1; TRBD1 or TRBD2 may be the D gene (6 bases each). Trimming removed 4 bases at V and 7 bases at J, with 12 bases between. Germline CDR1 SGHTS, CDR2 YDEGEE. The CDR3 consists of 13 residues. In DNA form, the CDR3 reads TGTGCCAGCAGCCCCAGAGGGGGGAATGAGCAGTTCTTC. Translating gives CASSPRGGNEQFF. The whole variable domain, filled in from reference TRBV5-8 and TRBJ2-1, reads EAGVTQSPTHLIKTRGQQATLRCSPISGHTSVYWYQQALGLGLQFLLWYDEGEERNRGNFPPRFSGRQFPNYSSELNVNALELEDSALYLCASSPRGGNEQFFGPGTRLTVL.

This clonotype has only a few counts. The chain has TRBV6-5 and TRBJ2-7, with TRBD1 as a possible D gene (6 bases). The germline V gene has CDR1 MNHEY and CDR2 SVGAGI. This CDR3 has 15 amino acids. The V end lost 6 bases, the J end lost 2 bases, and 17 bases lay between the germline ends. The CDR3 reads CASRHNRATPYEQYF. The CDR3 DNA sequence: TGTGCCAGCAGGCATAACAGGGCTACCCCCTACGAGCAGTACTTC.

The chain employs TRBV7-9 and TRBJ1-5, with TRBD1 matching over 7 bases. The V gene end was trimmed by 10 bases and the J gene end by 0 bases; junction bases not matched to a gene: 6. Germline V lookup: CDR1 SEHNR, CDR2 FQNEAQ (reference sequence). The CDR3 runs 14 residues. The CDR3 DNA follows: TGTGCCATCGCGCACAGGGGTAGCAATCAGCCCCAGCATTTT. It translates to CAIAHRGSNQPQHF. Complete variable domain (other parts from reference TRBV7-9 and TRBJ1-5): DTGVSQNPRHKITKRGQNVTFRCDPISEHNRLYWYRQTLGQGPEFLTYFQNEAQLEKSRLLSDRFSAERPKGSFSTLEIQRTEQGDSAMYLCAIAHRGSNQPQHFGDGTRLSIL.

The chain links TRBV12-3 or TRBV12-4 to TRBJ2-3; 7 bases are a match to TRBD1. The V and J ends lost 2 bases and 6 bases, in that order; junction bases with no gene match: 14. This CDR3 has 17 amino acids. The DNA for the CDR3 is TGTGCCAGCAGTTTACGCCCGGGACAGCCCGGGAAGGATACGCAGTATTTT. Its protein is CASSLRPGQPGKDTQYF.

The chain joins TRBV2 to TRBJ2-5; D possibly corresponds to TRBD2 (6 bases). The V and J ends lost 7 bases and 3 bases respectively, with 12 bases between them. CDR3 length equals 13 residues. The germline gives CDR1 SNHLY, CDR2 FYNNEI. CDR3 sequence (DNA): TGTGCCAGCACTTTGTGGAGGGAAGAGACCCAGTACTTC. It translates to CASTLWREETQYF.

CDR3 region: CASSRAGGQETQYF. The CDR3 nucleotides read TGTGCCAGCAGCCGAGCGGGGGGGCAAGAGACCCAGTACTTC. The chain uses TRBV11-2 and TRBJ2-5; 10 bases fit TRBD2. CDR1 and CDR2 (germline): SGHAT, FQNNGV. The CDR3 length is 14 residues. V dropped 5 bases and J dropped 2; count of bases not matched to a gene: 2. The entire variable domain, with the rest obtained from reference TRBV11-2 and TRBJ2-5, is as follows: EAGVAQSPRYKIIEKRQSVAFWCNPISGHATLYWYQQILGQGPKLLIQFQNNGVVDDSQLPKDRFSAERLKGVDSTLKIQPAKLEDSAVYLCASSRAGGQETQYFGPGTRLLVL.